These 13 T cell receptor beta chains were all obtained from the same sample, sequenced in a study of blood T cells in healthy people across ages. Next came a second PCR, run for about 7 to 12 cycles, which used a sample-barcoded 5' primer along with a J-beta primer mix. TCRdb passed the 5' RACE reads through MiXCR, listing each CDR3 protein once. The sample yields 1.5 million to 2 million distinct CDR3 sequences, around 36% seen once. Sequences were obtained from blood. The receptors were sampled from a woman between 25 and 40 years old in good health.

The chain recombines TRBV5-1 with TRBJ1-1, with D perhaps TRBD1 (5 bases). The germline V gene encodes CDR1 SGHRS and CDR2 YFSETQ. The CDR3 contains 15 residues. Trimming removed 2 bases from V and 1 base from J, with 12 bases in between. The CDR3 spells CASSLDGQWNTEAFF. In DNA form, the CDR3 reads TGCGCCAGCAGCTTAGACGGACAATGGAACACTGAAGCTTTCTTT.

This clonotype has more than one count but fewer than ten. The chain has TRBV7-9 and TRBJ2-3, with D possibly being TRBD2 (5 bases). From germline, CDR1 is SEHNR and CDR2 FQNEAQ (reference sequence). This CDR3 contains 16 residues. Trimming left V 3 bases short and J 0 bases short, with 13 bases between. The CDR3 protein is CASSFTIGGSTDTQYF. The CDR3, as DNA: TGTGCCAGCAGCTTTACGATAGGCGGGAGCACAGATACGCAGTATTTT.

The chain joins TRBV15 to TRBJ1-3, with D maybe TRBD1 (5 bases). Germline V gene lookup returns CDR1 LNHNV and CDR2 YYDKDF (reference sequence). The CDR3 length is 16 residues. Trimming pared 3 bases from V and 4 bases from J, leaving 16 bases between. CDR3: CATSSYSGLEGNTIYF. The DNA for the CDR3 is TGTGCCACCAGCAGTTATTCAGGGCTAGAAGGAAACACCATATATTTT.

V usage is TRBV6-1 and J usage is TRBJ1-2; the match to TRBD1 covers 9 bases. CDR1 is MNHNS and CDR2 is SASEGT in the germline V gene. There are 16 residues in the CDR3. The ends lost 4 bases at V and 4 bases at J; junction bases unmatched: 10. The CDR3, as DNA: TGTGCCAGCAGTGCCATGGACAGGGGCACATTCTATGGCTACACCTTC. The encoded protein is CASSAMDRGTFYGYTF.

The chain recombines TRBV7-3 with TRBJ1-6; D not certain. This CDR3 spans 14 amino acids. V was trimmed by 5 bases and J by 9 bases, leaving 14 bases between them. Germline V CDR1 and CDR2: SGHTA, FQGTGA. CDR3: CASSAGPVTSPLHF. For the CDR3, the DNA is TGTGCCAGCAGCGCAGGCCCGGTAACTTCACCCCTCCACTTT.

This chain joins TRBV21-1 and TRBJ1-5; TRBD1 is the table's D call and was not checked against the DNA. TRBV21-1 is given as a pseudogene. The CDR3 has 15 residues. In DNA form, the CDR3 reads TGTGCCAGCAATCCACAGGGTAGGGTCAATCAGCCCCAGCATTTT. This sequence encodes CASNPQGRVNQPQHF.

J is TRBJ2-3 and V is TRBV4-1, with D uncertain. The length of the CDR3 is 17 residues. V shed 4 bases and J shed 0 bases, with 17 bases lying between them. Per the germline V gene, CDR1 is MGHRA and CDR2 is YSYEKL. CDR3 region: CASSPKSPVTSTDTQYF. CDR3 nucleotide sequence: TGCGCCAGCAGCCCCAAAAGCCCAGTAACTAGCACAGATACGCAGTATTTT.

The chain recombines TRBV6-1 with TRBJ2-7; TRBD1 is a possible D gene (6 bases). The CDR3 totals 14 residues. Germline assignment: CDR1 MNHNS and CDR2 SASEGT. Trimming took 5 bases from V and 3 from J, leaving 14 bases between them. CDR3 nucleotide sequence: TGTGCCAGCAGTATGGGGGCGCAGGTCTACGAGCAGTACTTC. Its translation is CASSMGAQVYEQYF.

This rearrangement joins TRBV28 to TRBJ1-1, with TRBD1 matching over 7 bases. The ends lost 4 bases at V and 4 bases at J; junction bases unmatched: 9. The germline V gene encodes CDR1 MDHEN and CDR2 SYDVKM. This CDR3 region has 15 residues. In nucleotides, the CDR3 is TGTGCCAGCAGTTACCAAACAGGGGTTGTCACTGAAGCTTTCTTT. Protein sequence: CASSYQTGVVTEAFF. The whole variable domain, filled in from reference TRBV28 and TRBJ1-1, reads DVKVTQSSRYLVKRTGEKVFLECVQDMDHENMFWYRQDPGLGLRLIYFSYDVKMKEKGDIPEGYSVSREKKERFSLILESASTNQTSMYLCASSYQTGVVTEAFFGQGTRLTVV.

This clonotype was seen repeatedly, ten times or more. The J gene is TRBJ2-7, the V gene TRBV4-1, with TRBD2 matching 8 bases. The CDR3 contains 13 residues. Unmatched junction bases numbered 6, after V lost 5 bases and J lost 6 bases. Germline CDR1 is MGHRA and CDR2 is YSYEKL. This chain's CDR3 is CASSGAGAGEQYF. The DNA for the CDR3 is TGCGCCAGCAGCGGAGCGGGAGCGGGCGAGCAGTACTTC.

The V and J genes are TRBV6-1 and TRBJ2-1; TRBD2 agrees at 10 bases. Germline V gene data show CDR1 as MNHNS and CDR2 as SASEGT. The trim removed 6 bases at V and 14 bases at J, leaving 7 bases unmatched. This CDR3 contains 12 residues. The CDR3 nucleotides are TGTGCCAGCAGCCTAGCGGGGGCCGCGGAGTTCTTC. Protein: CASSLAGAAEFF.

This clonotype was counted a few times. V gene TRBV7-2 combines with J gene TRBJ2-1, with D uncertain. Trimming cost V 4 bases and J 0 bases, with 10 bases left between them. The CDR3 has 15 residues. Germline loops: CDR1 SGHTA, CDR2 FQGNSA. CDR3 sequence (DNA): TGTGCCAGCAGCTCCCGGTCCCCCTCCTACAATGAGCAGTTCTTC. Translated, it gives CASSSRSPSYNEQFF. Complete variable domain (other parts from reference TRBV7-2 and TRBJ2-1): GAGVSQSPSNKVTEKGKDVELRCDPISGHTALYWYRQSLGQGLEFLIYFQGNSAPDKSGLPSDRFSAERTGGSVSTLTIQRTQQEDSAVYLCASSSRSPSYNEQFFGPGTRLTVL.

This clonotype was seen more than once but under ten times. The V and J genes are TRBV15 and TRBJ1-5; D unclear. Trimming shortened V by 5 bases and J by 5 bases, and 16 bases separated the two germline ends. CDR1 LNHNV and CDR2 YYDKDF come from the germline V gene (reference sequence). The CDR3 is made up of 15 amino acids. The CDR3 nucleotides are TGTGCCACCAGCCTCCGGCGCGGGTTTGATCAGCCCCAGCATTTT. Translation: CATSLRRGFDQPQHF.